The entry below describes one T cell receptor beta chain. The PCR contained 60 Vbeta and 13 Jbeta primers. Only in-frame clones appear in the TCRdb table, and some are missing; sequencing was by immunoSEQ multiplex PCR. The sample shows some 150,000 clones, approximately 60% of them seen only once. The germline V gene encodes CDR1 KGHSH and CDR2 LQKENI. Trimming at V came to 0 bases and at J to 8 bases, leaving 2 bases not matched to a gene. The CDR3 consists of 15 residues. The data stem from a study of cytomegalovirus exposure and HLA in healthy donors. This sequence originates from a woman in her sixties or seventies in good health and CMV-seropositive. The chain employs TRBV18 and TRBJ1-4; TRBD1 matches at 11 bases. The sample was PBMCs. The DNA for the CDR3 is TGTGCCAGCTCACCACCGGGACAGGGGGAAGAAAAACTGTTTTTT. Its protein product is CASSPPGQGEEKLFF. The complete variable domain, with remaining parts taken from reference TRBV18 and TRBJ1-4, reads NAGVMQNPRHLVRRRGQEARLRCSPMKGHSHVYWYRQLPEEGLKFMVYLQKENIIDESGMPKERFSAEFPKEGPSILRIQQVVRGDSAAYFCASSPPGQGEEKLFFGSGTQLSVL.